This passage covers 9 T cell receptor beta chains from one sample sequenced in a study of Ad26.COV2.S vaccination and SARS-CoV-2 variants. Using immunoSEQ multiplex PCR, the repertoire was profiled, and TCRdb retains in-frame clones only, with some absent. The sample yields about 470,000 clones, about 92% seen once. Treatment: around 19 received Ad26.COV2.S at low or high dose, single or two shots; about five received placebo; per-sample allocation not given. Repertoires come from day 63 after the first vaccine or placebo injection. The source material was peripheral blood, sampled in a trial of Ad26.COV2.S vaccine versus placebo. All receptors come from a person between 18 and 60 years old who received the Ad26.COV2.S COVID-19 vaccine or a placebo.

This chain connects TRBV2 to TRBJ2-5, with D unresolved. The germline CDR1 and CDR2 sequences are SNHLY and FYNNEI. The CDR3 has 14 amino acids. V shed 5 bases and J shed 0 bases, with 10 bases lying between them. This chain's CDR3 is CASSSSRYQETQYF. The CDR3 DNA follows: TGTGCCAGCAGTAGTAGCAGGTACCAAGAGACCCAGTACTTC.

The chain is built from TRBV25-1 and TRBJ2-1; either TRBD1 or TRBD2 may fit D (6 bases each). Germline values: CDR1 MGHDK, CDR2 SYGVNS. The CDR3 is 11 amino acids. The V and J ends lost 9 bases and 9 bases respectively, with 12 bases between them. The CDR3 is CARPRGVEQFF. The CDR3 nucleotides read TGTGCCAGGCCTAGGGGGGTTGAGCAGTTCTTC.

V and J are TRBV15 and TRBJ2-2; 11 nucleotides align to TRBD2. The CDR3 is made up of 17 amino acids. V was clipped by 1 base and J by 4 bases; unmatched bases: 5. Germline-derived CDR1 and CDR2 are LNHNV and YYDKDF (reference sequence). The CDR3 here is CATSRVRTSGFTGELFF. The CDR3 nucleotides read TGTGCCACCAGCAGAGTAAGGACTAGCGGGTTCACCGGGGAGCTGTTTTTT.

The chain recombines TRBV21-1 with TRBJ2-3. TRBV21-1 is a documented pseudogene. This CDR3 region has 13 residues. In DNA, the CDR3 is TGTGCCAGCAGCCCCCCGACCACAGATACGCAGTATTTT. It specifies CASSPPTTDTQYF.

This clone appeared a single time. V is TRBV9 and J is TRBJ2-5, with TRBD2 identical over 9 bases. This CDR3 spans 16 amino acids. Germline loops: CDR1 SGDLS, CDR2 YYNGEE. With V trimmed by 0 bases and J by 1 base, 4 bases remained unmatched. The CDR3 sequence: CASSVATTSGQETQYF. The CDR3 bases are TGTGCCAGCAGCGTAGCGACGACTAGCGGCCAAGAGACCCAGTACTTC.

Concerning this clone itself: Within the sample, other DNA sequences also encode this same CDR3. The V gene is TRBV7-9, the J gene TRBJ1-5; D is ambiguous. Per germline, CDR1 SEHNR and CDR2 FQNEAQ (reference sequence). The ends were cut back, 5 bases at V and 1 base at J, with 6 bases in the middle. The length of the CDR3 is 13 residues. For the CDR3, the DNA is TGTGCCAGCAGCCTCGACAGCAATCAGCCCCAGCATTTT. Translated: CASSLDSNQPQHF.

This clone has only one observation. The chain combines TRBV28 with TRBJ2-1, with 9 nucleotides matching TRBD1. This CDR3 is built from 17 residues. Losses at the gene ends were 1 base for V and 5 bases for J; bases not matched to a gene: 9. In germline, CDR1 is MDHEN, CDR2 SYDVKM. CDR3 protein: CASSLLAGTGSDNEQFF. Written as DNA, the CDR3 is TGTGCCAGCAGTTTATTAGCAGGGACAGGGAGCGACAATGAGCAGTTCTTC.

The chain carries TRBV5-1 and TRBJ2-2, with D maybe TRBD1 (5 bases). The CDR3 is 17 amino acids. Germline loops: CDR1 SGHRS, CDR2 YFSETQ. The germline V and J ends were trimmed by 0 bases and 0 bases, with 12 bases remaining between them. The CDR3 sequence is CASSLVVGLANTGELFF. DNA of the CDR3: TGCGCCAGCAGCTTGGTGGTGGGGCTAGCGAACACCGGGGAGCTGTTTTTT.

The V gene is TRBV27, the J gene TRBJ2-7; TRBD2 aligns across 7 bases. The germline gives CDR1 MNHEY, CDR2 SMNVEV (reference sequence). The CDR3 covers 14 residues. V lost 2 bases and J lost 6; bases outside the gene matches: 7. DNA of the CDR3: TGTGCCAGCAGTTTACGGGGGGAGGGTTCCGAGCAGTACTTC. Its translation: CASSLRGEGSEQYF.